This T cell receptor beta chain was captured in a study of blood T cell repertoires in COVID-19. Study-level background: Samples came from the United States, Italy and Spain, spanning acute and convalescent COVID-19. PBMCs, B-cell-depleted T cells, or T cells provided the cDNA or gDNA that made up the material.

The V gene's germline CDR1 is SGHRS and CDR2 YFSETQ. This CDR3 is 13 amino acids long. V was pared by 1 base and J by 6 bases, with 8 bases between. Authors' methods: It was from reference gene primer amplification that nucleated cell counts were estimated. Measured with immunoSEQ multiplex PCR; TCRdb has only the in-frame clones, and not every one. That table is the source of V, J and clone size, and D and trimming were worked out from the DNA. Counted here are 200,000 to 300,000 clones, approximately 80% occurring once; the ten biggest clones make up roughly 30%. The receptor was isolated from a man aged 35-49 years with acute or convalescent COVID-19. J is TRBJ2-4 and V is TRBV5-1; D is unclear. Input material: peripheral blood. The CDR3 DNA follows: TGCGCCAGCAGCTTGTGGTCGCGAAACATTCAGTACTTC. Its translation is CASSLWSRNIQYF.